What follows are 25 T cell receptor beta chains derived from one specimen sequenced in a study of shared clonotypes between healthy human individuals. Assay: immunoSEQ multiplex PCR; the TCRdb copy retains only in-frame clones and omits some. The sample holds fewer than 1 million clones, just over 95% seen once. Naive CD8 cells comprised CD45RO-negative, CCR7-positively selected cells, excluding terminally differentiated effector memory CD45RA+ cells. The sequenced material came from naive CD8+ T cells sorted from blood. These receptors were collected from a man aged 30 to 45 in good health.

The CDR3 loop reads CASSSGTSGNTIYF. The CDR3 region has the DNA TGTGCCAGCAGCTCAGGGACCTCTGGAAACACCATATATTTT. This chain links TRBV27 with TRBJ1-3, with a weak D call TRBD1 (5 bases). Germline V lookup: CDR1 MNHEY, CDR2 SMNVEV (reference sequence). This CDR3 spans 14 amino acids. V shed 6 bases and J shed 0 bases, with 9 bases lying between them.

The chain joins TRBV2 to TRBJ2-3; 8 bases are shared with TRBD2. Trimming removed 7 bases from V and 5 bases from J; junction bases left unmatched: 11. The V gene's germline CDR1 is SNHLY and CDR2 FYNNEI. This CDR3 spans 15 amino acids. The CDR3 region has the DNA TGTGCCAGCATACAGAGCGGGAGAGGGAAAGATACGCAGTATTTT. Translated, it gives CASIQSGRGKDTQYF. Based on the CDR3 plus reference TRBV2 and TRBJ2-3, the full variable domain is EPEVTQTPSHQVTQMGQEVILRCVPISNHLYFYWYRQILGQKVEFLVSFYNNEISEKSEIFDDQFSVERPDGSNFTLKIRSTKLEDSAMYFCASIQSGRGKDTQYFGPGTRLTVL.

V gene TRBV10-1 combines with J gene TRBJ2-7; D tentatively reads TRBD1 or TRBD2 (5 bases each). Germline values: CDR1 WNHNN, CDR2 SYGVQD (reference sequence). The CDR3 consists of 13 residues. V was shortened by 4 bases and J by 0 bases, with 7 bases between the two germline ends. Here the CDR3 reads CASSAGTSYEQYF. In DNA, the CDR3 is TGCGCCAGCAGTGCCGGGACCTCCTACGAGCAGTACTTC.

J is TRBJ1-1 and V is TRBV11-2; TRBD1 agrees at 8 bases. V shed 5 bases, J shed 1 base, and the junction held 9 bases outside the gene matches. The germline V gene encodes CDR1 SGHAT and CDR2 FQNNGV. The CDR3 has 16 residues. This CDR3 is CASSQSFGTGNTEAFF. For the CDR3, the DNA is TGTGCCAGCAGCCAATCCTTCGGGACAGGGAACACTGAAGCTTTCTTT.

The V gene is TRBV29-1, the J gene TRBJ2-4; perhaps TRBD1 as D (5 bases). Germline V CDR1 and CDR2: SQVTM, ANQGSEA. This CDR3 has 17 amino acids. The germline V and J ends were trimmed by 1 base and 0 bases, with 16 bases remaining between them. The CDR3 loop is CSVEGYRPPLAKNIQYF. The DNA of the CDR3 is TGCAGCGTTGAAGGGTACAGGCCTCCTTTAGCCAAAAACATTCAGTACTTC.

This clone was picked up one time. The chain links TRBV9 to TRBJ2-3, with 8 bases matching TRBD1. CDR1 and CDR2 (germline): SGDLS, YYNGEE. The V segment lost 4 bases and the J segment 4 bases; nucleotides outside the gene matches: 2. There are 13 residues in the CDR3. The CDR3 sequence: CASSTDRADTQYF. CDR3 nucleotide sequence: TGTGCCAGCAGCACGGACAGGGCAGATACGCAGTATTTT. The full variable domain, completed using reference TRBV9 and TRBJ2-3, is DSGVTQTPKHLITATGQRVTLRCSPRSGDLSVYWYQQSLDQGLQFLIQYYNGEERAKGNILERFSAQQFPDLHSELNLSSLELGDSALYFCASSTDRADTQYFGPGTRLTVL.

V gene TRBV4-2 combines with J gene TRBJ1-5; 7 nucleotides align to TRBD1. Germline CDR1 and CDR2: LGHNA and YNFKEQ. Trimming at V came to 0 bases and at J to 7 bases, leaving 6 bases not matched to a gene. The CDR3 sequence is 15 residues long. The CDR3 protein is CASSQDLQGGQPQHF. CDR3 sequence (DNA): TGTGCCAGCAGCCAAGATTTGCAGGGGGGACAGCCCCAGCATTTT.

Comment on this clone: Other nucleotide sequences in the sample specify the same CDR3. This sequence joins TRBV7-6 and TRBJ1-1; no clear D. This CDR3 has 13 amino acids. V lost 5 bases and J lost 2, with 9 bases in between. Germline CDR1 SGHVS, CDR2 FNYEAQ. The CDR3: CASSSDGNTEAFF. In nucleotides, the CDR3 is TGTGCCAGCAGCAGTGACGGCAACACTGAAGCTTTCTTT.

The chain joins TRBV6-5 to TRBJ2-2; 7 bases map to TRBD2. The germline gives CDR1 MNHEY, CDR2 SVGAGI. The CDR3 covers 14 residues. V shed 5 bases and J 6 bases; nucleotides not matched to a gene: 6. The CDR3 loop reads CASSDYREAGELFF. The DNA of the CDR3 is TGTGCCAGCAGTGACTATCGGGAGGCCGGGGAGCTGTTTTTT.

Details on this clone: Other DNA sequences in this sample translate to the same CDR3. This rearrangement joins TRBV29-1 to TRBJ2-7, with unresolved D. With 4 bases removed from V and 0 bases from J, the gap between germline ends came to 7 bases. Germline V gene data show CDR1 as SQVTM and CDR2 as ANQGSEA. The CDR3 has 12 residues. The CDR3 reads CSVVLSSYEQYF. CDR3 DNA: TGCAGCGTTGTTCTGAGCTCCTACGAGCAGTACTTC.

The V call is TRBV6-6, the J call TRBJ2-5, with D possibly TRBD1 on 6 matching bases. Germline CDR1 is MNHNY and CDR2 is SVGAGI (reference sequence). The CDR3 spans 14 residues. V lost 7 bases and J lost 3, with 15 bases in between. DNA for the CDR3: TGTGCCAGCACCAACTGGGCAGGGGAAGAGACCCAGTACTTC. Translation: CASTNWAGEETQYF.

This sequence joins TRBV7-2 and TRBJ1-1, with TRBD1 matching over 7 bases. This CDR3 contains 12 residues. Germline CDR1 reads SGHTA; CDR2 reads FQGNSA. The ends lost 5 bases at V and 6 bases at J; junction bases unmatched: 3. The CDR3 reads CASSNDRAEAFF. Written as DNA, the CDR3 is TGTGCCAGCAGCAACGACAGGGCTGAAGCTTTCTTT.

The chain employs TRBV15 and TRBJ2-1, with TRBD1 matching over 8 bases. CDR1 is LNHNV and CDR2 is YYDKDF in the germline V gene (reference sequence). Germline trimming cut 11 bases from V and 3 bases from J; bases unmatched to any gene: 6. CDR3 size: 13 residues. The CDR3 sequence: CAVWTGNYNEQFF. Here the CDR3 DNA reads TGTGCCGTATGGACAGGGAACTACAATGAGCAGTTCTTC.

The sample holds one count of this clone. The chain has TRBV11-2 and TRBJ2-1; D ambiguous. With 1 base removed from V and 0 bases from J, the gap between germline ends came to 13 bases. The CDR3 spans 17 residues. Germline CDR1 reads SGHAT; CDR2 reads FQNNGV. CDR3 region: CASSLALLASSYNEQFF. The CDR3 region has the DNA TGTGCCAGCAGCTTAGCCCTATTAGCCAGCTCCTACAATGAGCAGTTCTTC.

The rearrangement joins TRBV29-1 to TRBJ2-1; D is ambiguous. This CDR3 comprises 13 residues. Trimming removed 7 bases from V and 4 bases from J, with 14 bases in between. Per the germline V gene, CDR1 is SQVTM and CDR2 is ANQGSEA. DNA for the CDR3: TGCAGCGCCTTGGACGGTCGATACAATGAGCAGTTCTTC. The encoded protein is CSALDGRYNEQFF.

The chain carries TRBV6-1 and TRBJ2-5, with 9 bases identical to TRBD2. V shed 1 base and J 1 base; nucleotides not matched to a gene: 10. Germline V gene sequence: CDR1 MNHNS, CDR2 SASEGT. This CDR3 has 18 amino acids. The DNA for the CDR3 is TGTGCCAGCAGTGAAGAGGCGGTAGCGGGAGTCGCCCAAGAGACCCAGTACTTC. Residues: CASSEEAVAGVAQETQYF.

The V and J genes are TRBV4-3 and TRBJ2-2; 7 positions match TRBD1. CDR1 LGHNA and CDR2 YSLEER come from the germline V gene. This CDR3 has 17 residues. The V gene end was trimmed by 0 bases and the J gene end by 4 bases; junction bases not matched to a gene: 8. CDR3 sequence: CASSQDRQGEGTGELFF. The CDR3 DNA is TGCGCCAGCAGCCAAGATAGGCAGGGGGAAGGCACCGGGGAGCTGTTTTTT.

The chain links TRBV15 to TRBJ1-4; D remains ambiguous. CDR3 length equals 17 residues. Trimming pared 0 bases from V and 8 bases from J, leaving 19 bases between. Per the germline V gene, CDR1 is LNHNV and CDR2 is YYDKDF (reference sequence). CDR3 sequence: CATSRDYDRRFEEKLFF. CDR3 sequence (DNA): TGTGCCACCAGCAGAGATTATGATCGCCGATTTGAGGAAAAACTGTTTTTT.

J is TRBJ2-7 and V is TRBV30, with 8 bases lining up with TRBD1. From germline, CDR1 is GTSNPN and CDR2 SVGIG (reference sequence). The CDR3 contains 14 residues. The trim removed 2 bases at V and 1 base at J, leaving 4 bases unmatched. In nucleotides, the CDR3 is TGTGCCTGGAGTTTGGACAGGGAATCCTACGAGCAGTACTTC. As protein: CAWSLDRESYEQYF. Drawing the rest from reference TRBV30 and TRBJ2-7, the complete variable domain is SQTIHQWPATLVQPVGSPLSLECTVEGTSNPNLYWYRQAAGRGLQLLFYSVGIGQISSEVPQNLSASRPQDRQFILSSKKLLLSDSGFYLCAWSLDRESYEQYFGPGTRLTVT.

The DNA of the CDR3 is TGTGCCAGCAGCACCGGGGGTATGGACGTTGGAAATGAGCAGTTCTTC. The encoded protein is CASSTGGMDVGNEQFF. This chain links TRBV7-3 with TRBJ2-1, with a tentative D call TRBD2 (6 bases). The ends were cut back, 5 bases at V and 7 bases at J, with 21 bases in the middle. Germline V gene lookup returns CDR1 SGHTA and CDR2 FQGTGA. The CDR3 is 16 amino acids. Drawing the rest from reference TRBV7-3 and TRBJ2-1, the complete variable domain is GAGVSQTPSNKVTEKGKYVELRCDPISGHTALYWYRQSLGQGPEFLIYFQGTGAADDSGLPNDRFFAVRPEGSVSTLKIQRTERGDSAVYLCASSTGGMDVGNEQFFGPGTRLTVL.

The chain combines TRBV6-1 with TRBJ2-7; 7 bases map to TRBD2. The CDR3 consists of 14 residues. CDR1 MNHNS and CDR2 SASEGT come from the germline V gene. The ends lost 6 bases at V and 0 bases at J; junction bases unmatched: 5. The CDR3 sequence: CASRGTTISYEQYF. The CDR3 nucleotides read TGTGCCAGCAGAGGGACTACTATCTCCTACGAGCAGTACTTC.

The J gene is TRBJ1-4, the V gene TRBV15; the match to TRBD1 covers 8 bases. Trimming cost V 4 bases and J 5 bases; bases outside gene matches: 9. There are 16 residues in the CDR3. CDR1 and CDR2 (germline): LNHNV, YYDKDF (reference sequence). The CDR3 DNA sequence: TGTGCCACCAGCACCTCAGGGACAGGCGGGAATGAAAAACTGTTTTTT. The encoded protein is CATSTSGTGGNEKLFF.

The J gene is TRBJ2-1, the V gene TRBV29-1; D tentatively reads TRBD1 or TRBD2 (6 bases each). There are 16 residues in the CDR3. Germline V gene lookup returns CDR1 SQVTM and CDR2 ANQGSEA. V lost 8 bases and J lost 1, with 21 bases in between. The DNA for the CDR3 is TGCAGCTGGGGGGCCGGGACCCAATTTTCCTACAATGAGCAGTTCTTC. Its protein product is CSWGAGTQFSYNEQFF.

The chain employs TRBV7-9 and TRBJ1-4, with D uncertain. The CDR3 has 14 residues. Germline CDR1 is SEHNR and CDR2 is FQNEAQ (reference sequence). V dropped 4 bases and J dropped 8 bases, with 14 bases sitting between them. CDR3 amino acids: CASSSSLSREKLFF. The CDR3 DNA sequence: TGTGCCAGCAGCTCATCACTTTCAAGGGAAAAACTGTTTTTT. Combining the CDR3 with reference TRBV7-9 and TRBJ1-4 gives the whole variable domain DTGVSQNPRHKITKRGQNVTFRCDPISEHNRLYWYRQTLGQGPEFLTYFQNEAQLEKSRLLSDRFSAERPKGSFSTLEIQRTEQGDSAMYLCASSSSLSREKLFFGSGTQLSVL.

A few counts support this clone. This rearrangement joins TRBV27 to TRBJ1-5; D might be TRBD1 (5 bases). V shed 3 bases and J shed 5 bases, with 23 bases lying between them. This CDR3 spans 18 amino acids. Germline V gene lookup returns CDR1 MNHEY and CDR2 SMNVEV (reference sequence). The CDR3 DNA sequence: TGTGCCAGCAGTTTTCCCGACAGAGGGTCTATATTTGATCAGCCCCAGCATTTT. Residues: CASSFPDRGSIFDQPQHF.